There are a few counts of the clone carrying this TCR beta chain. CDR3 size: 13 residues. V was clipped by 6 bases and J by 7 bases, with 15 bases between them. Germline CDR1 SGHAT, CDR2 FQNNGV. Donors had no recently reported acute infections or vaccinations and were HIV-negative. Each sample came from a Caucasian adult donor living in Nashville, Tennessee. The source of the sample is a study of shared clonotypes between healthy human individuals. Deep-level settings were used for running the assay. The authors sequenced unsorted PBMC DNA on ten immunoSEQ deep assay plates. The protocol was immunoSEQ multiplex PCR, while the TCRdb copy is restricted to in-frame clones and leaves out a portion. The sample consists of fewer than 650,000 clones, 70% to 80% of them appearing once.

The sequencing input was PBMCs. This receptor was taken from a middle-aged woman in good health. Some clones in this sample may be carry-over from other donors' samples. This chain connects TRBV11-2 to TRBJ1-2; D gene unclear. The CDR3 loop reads CASSSGPSGGYTF. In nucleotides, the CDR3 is TGTGCCAGCAGTTCTGGGCCCAGCGGTGGCTACACCTTC.